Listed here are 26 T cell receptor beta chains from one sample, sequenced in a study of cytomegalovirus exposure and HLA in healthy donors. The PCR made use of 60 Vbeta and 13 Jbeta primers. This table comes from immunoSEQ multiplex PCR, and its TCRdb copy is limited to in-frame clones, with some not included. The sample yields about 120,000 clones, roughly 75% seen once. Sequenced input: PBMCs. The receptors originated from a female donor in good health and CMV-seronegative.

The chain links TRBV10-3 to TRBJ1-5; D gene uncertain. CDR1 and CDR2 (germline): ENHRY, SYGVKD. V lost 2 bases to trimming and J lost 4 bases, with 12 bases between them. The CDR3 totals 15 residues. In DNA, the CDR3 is TGTGCCATCAGTGAGGCGGCCGTAGTTAATCAGCCCCAGCATTTT. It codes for CAISEAAVVNQPQHF.

The DNA of the CDR3 is TGTGCCAGCAGTCCAGGGGTTAACACCGGGGAGCTGTTTTTT. Its translation: CASSPGVNTGELFF. V is TRBV6-1 and J is TRBJ2-2, with D tentatively TRBD1 (6 bases). Germline CDR1 and CDR2: MNHNS and SASEGT. The CDR3 is made up of 14 amino acids. Trimming took 5 bases from V and 2 from J, leaving 9 bases between them.

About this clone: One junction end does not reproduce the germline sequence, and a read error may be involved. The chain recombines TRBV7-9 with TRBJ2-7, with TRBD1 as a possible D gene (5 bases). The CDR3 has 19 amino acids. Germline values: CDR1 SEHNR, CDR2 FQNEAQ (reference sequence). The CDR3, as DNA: TGTTCCAGCAGCTTGGATCAGGGCCGGGCCGGTGCCATAGCCCACGAGCAGTACTTC. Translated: CSSSLDQGRAGAIAHEQYF.

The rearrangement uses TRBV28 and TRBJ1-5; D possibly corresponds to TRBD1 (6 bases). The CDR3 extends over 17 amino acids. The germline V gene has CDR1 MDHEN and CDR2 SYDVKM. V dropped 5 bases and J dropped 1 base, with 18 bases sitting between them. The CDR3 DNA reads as TGTGCCAGCAGTCTCCGTAGGGGGTCGTGGAGCAATCAGCCCCAGCATTTT. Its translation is CASSLRRGSWSNQPQHF.

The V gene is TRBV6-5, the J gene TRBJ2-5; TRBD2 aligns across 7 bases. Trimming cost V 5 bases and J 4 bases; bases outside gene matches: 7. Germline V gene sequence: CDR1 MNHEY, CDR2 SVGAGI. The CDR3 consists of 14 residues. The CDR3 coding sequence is TGTGCCAGCAGTCGAAGGGGACTACGAGAGACCCAGTACTTC. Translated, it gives CASSRRGLRETQYF.

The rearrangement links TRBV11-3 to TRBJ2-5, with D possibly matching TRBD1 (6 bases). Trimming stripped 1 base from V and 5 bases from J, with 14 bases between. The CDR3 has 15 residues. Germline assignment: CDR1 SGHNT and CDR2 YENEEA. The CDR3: CASSLGGQNGETQYF. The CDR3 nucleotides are TGTGCCAGCAGCTTAGGAGGACAGAATGGTGAGACCCAGTACTTC.

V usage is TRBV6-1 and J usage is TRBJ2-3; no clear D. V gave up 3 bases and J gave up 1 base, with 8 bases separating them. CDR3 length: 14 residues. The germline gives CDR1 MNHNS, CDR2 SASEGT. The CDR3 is CASSETSGTDTQYF. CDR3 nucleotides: TGTGCCAGCAGTGAGACATCGGGCACAGATACGCAGTATTTT.

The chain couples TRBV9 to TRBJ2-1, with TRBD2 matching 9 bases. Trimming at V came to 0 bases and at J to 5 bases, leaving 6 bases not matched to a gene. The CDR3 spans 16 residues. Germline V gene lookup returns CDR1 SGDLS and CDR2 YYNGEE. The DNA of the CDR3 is TGTGCCAGCAGCGTAGATCCAGCGGGGGGCAACAATGAGCAGTTCTTC. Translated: CASSVDPAGGNNEQFF.

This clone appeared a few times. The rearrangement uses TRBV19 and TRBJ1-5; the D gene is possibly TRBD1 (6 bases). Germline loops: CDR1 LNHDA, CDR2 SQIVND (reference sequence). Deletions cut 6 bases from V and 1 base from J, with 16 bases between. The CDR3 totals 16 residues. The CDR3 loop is CASSLARGASNQPQHF. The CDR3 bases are TGTGCCAGTAGCCTTGCCCGGGGGGCGAGCAATCAGCCCCAGCATTTT.

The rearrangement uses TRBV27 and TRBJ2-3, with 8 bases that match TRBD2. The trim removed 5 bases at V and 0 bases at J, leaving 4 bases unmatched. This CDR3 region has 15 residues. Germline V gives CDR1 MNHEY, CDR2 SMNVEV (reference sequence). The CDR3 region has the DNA TGTGCCAGCAGTCGACTAGCGAGTAGCACAGATACGCAGTATTTT. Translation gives CASSRLASSTDTQYF.

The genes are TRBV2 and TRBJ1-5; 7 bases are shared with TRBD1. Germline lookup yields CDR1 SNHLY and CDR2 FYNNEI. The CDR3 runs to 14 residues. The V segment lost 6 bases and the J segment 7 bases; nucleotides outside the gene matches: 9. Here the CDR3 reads CASSRQGVGQPQHF. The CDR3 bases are TGTGCCAGCAGCCGACAGGGAGTTGGACAGCCCCAGCATTTT. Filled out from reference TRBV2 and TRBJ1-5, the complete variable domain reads EPEVTQTPSHQVTQMGQEVILRCVPISNHLYFYWYRQILGQKVEFLVSFYNNEISEKSEIFDDQFSVERPDGSNFTLKIRSTKLEDSAMYFCASSRQGVGQPQHFGDGTRLSIL.

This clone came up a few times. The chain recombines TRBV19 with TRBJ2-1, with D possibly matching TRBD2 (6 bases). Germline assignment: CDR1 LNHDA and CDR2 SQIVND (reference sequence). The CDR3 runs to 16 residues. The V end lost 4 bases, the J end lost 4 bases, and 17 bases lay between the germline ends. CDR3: CASSTSGTLGYNEQFF. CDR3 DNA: TGTGCCAGTAGTACGTCCGGGACTTTGGGTTACAATGAGCAGTTCTTC.

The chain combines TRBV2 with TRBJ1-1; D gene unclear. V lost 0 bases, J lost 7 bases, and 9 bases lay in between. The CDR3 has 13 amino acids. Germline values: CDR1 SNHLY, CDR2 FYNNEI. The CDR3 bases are TGTGCCAGCAGTGAAGCAAAAATCGGTGAAGCTTTCTTT. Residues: CASSEAKIGEAFF. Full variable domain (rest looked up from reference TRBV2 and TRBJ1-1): EPEVTQTPSHQVTQMGQEVILRCVPISNHLYFYWYRQILGQKVEFLVSFYNNEISEKSEIFDDQFSVERPDGSNFTLKIRSTKLEDSAMYFCASSEAKIGEAFFGQGTRLTVV.

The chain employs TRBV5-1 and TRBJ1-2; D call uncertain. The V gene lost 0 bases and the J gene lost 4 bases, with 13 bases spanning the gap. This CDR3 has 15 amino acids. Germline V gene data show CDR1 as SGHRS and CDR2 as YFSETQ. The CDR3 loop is CASSLDPGQLYGYTF. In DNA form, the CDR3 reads TGCGCCAGCAGCTTGGATCCAGGCCAGCTCTATGGCTACACCTTC. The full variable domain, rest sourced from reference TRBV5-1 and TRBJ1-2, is KAGVTQTPRYLIKTRGQQVTLSCSPISGHRSVSWYQQTPGQGLQFLFEYFSETQRNKGNFPGRFSGRQFSNSRSEMNVSTLELGDSALYLCASSLDPGQLYGYTFGSGTRLTVV.

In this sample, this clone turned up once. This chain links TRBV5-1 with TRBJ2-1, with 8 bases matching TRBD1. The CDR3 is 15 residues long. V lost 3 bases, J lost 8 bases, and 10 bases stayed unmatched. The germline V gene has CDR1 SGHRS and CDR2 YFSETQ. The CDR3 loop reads CASSYRQGPSDEQFF. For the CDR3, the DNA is TGCGCCAGCAGCTACCGACAGGGGCCCAGCGATGAGCAGTTCTTC.

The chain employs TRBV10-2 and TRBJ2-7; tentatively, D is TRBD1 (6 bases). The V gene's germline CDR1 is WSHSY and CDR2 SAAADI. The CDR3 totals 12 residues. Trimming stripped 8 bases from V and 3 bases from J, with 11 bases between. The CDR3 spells CASWTVSYEQYF. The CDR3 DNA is TGCGCCAGCTGGACAGTCAGCTACGAGCAGTACTTC.

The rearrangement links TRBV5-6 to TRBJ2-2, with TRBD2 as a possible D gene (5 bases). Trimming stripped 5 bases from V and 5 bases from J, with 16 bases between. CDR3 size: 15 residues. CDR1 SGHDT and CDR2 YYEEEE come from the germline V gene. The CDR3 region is CASRSRPPGTGELFF. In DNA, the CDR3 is TGTGCCAGCAGGTCCCGGCCCCCGGGGACCGGGGAGCTGTTTTTT.

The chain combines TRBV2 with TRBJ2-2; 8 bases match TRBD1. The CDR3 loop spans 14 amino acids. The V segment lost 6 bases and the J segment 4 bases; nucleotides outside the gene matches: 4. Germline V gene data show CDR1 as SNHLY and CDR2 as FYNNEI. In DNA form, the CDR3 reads TGTGCCAGCAGCGCAGGGGGCTCCACCGGGGAGCTGTTTTTT. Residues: CASSAGGSTGELFF.

CDR3 protein: CASSVTRNTEAFF. The CDR3 region has the DNA TGCGCCAGCAGCGTAACAAGGAACACTGAAGCTTTCTTT. This sequence joins TRBV5-1 and TRBJ1-1; no clear D gene. The germline gives CDR1 SGHRS, CDR2 YFSETQ. The CDR3 runs 13 residues. With 4 bases removed from V and 1 base from J, the gap between germline ends came to 8 bases.

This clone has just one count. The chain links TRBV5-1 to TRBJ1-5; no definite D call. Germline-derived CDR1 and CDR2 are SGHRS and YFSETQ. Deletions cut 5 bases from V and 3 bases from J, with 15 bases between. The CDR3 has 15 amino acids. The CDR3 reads CASSYEAQYNQPQHF. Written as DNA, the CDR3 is TGCGCCAGCAGTTACGAAGCACAGTACAATCAGCCCCAGCATTTT.

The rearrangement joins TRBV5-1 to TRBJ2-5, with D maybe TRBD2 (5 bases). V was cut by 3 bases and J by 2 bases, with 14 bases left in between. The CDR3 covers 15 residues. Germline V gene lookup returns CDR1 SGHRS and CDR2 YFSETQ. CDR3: CASSSNGKVQETQYF. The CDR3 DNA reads TGCGCCAGCAGCTCCAACGGGAAAGTACAAGAGACCCAGTACTTC. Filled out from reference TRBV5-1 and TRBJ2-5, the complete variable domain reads KAGVTQTPRYLIKTRGQQVTLSCSPISGHRSVSWYQQTPGQGLQFLFEYFSETQRNKGNFPGRFSGRQFSNSRSEMNVSTLELGDSALYLCASSSNGKVQETQYFGPGTRLLVL.

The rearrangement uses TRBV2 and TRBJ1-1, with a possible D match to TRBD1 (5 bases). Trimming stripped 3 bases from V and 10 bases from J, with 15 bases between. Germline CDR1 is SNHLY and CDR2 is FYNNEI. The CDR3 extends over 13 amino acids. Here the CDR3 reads CASSDDPGRGAFF. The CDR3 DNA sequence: TGTGCCAGCAGTGACGACCCCGGGAGGGGAGCTTTCTTT. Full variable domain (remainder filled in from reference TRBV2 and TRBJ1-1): EPEVTQTPSHQVTQMGQEVILRCVPISNHLYFYWYRQILGQKVEFLVSFYNNEISEKSEIFDDQFSVERPDGSNFTLKIRSTKLEDSAMYFCASSDDPGRGAFFGQGTRLTVV.

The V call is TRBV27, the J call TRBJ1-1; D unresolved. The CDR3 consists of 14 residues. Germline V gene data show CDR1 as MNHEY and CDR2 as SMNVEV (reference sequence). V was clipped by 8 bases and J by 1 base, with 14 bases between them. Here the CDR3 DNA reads TGTGCCAGCCAAACACGGAGGTCGAACACTGAAGCTTTCTTT. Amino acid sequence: CASQTRRSNTEAFF.

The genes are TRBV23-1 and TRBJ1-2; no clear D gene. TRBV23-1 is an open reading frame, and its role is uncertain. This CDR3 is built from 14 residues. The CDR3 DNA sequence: TGCGCTCGAGCGGCGGGCCCGGCTGGCTATGGCTACACCTTC. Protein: CARAAGPAGYGYTF.

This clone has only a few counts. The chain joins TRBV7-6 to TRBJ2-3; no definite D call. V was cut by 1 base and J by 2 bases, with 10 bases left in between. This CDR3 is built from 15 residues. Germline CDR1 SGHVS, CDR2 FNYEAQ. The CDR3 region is CASSLGLPSTDTQYF. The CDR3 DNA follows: TGTGCCAGCAGCTTAGGACTCCCATCCACAGATACGCAGTATTTT.

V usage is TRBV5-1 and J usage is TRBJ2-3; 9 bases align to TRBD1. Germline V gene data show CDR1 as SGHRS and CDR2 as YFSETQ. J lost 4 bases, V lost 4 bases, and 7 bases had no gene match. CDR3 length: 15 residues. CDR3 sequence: CASSGGTGRSDTQYF. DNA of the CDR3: TGCGCCAGCAGCGGGGGGACAGGGAGGTCAGATACGCAGTATTTT.